Detailed here is one TCR beta chain. The sample is drawn from a study of shared clonotypes between healthy human individuals. The germline V gene has CDR1 LNHNV and CDR2 YYDKDF (reference sequence). Trimming removed 2 bases from V and 3 bases from J, with 10 bases in between. This CDR3 has 15 residues. Terminally differentiated effector memory CD45RA+ cells were left out of the naive CD8 fraction, which was CD45RO-negative and positively selected for CCR7. TCRdb's table, derived via immunoSEQ multiplex PCR, lists solely in-frame clones and lacks some. The profile shows around 2,100,000 clones, about 95% of them singletons.

This TCR was recovered from a man between 18 and 35 years old in good health. The chain combines TRBV15 with TRBJ1-4, with D hard to call. The material sequenced was naive CD8+ T cells sorted from blood. CDR3 region: CATSRSGSANEKLFF. The DNA of the CDR3 is TGTGCCACCAGCAGATCAGGATCTGCTAATGAAAAACTGTTTTTT.